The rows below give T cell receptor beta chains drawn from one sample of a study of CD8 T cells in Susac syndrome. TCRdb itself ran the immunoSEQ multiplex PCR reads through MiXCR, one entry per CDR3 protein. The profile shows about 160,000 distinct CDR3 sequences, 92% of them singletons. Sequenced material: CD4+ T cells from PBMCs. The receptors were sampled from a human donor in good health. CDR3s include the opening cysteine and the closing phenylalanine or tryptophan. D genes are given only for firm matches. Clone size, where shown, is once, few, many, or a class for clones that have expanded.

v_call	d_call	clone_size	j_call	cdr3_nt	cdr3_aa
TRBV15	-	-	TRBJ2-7	TGTGCCACCAGCAGAGATCCAGCCTACGAGCAGTACTTC	CATSRDPAYEQYF
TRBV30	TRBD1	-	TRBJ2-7	TGTGCCGGAACAACCGGGACAGGTTACGAGCAGTACTTC	CAGTTGTGYEQYF
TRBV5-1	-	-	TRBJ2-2	TGCGCCAGCAGCTCCCAGGGACTTATACAAACCGGGGAGCTGTTTTTT	CASSSQGLIQTGELFF
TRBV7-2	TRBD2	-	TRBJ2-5	TGTGCCAGCAGCTCCGGGACTAGCGGGGGGGCTGTAGAGACCCAGTACTTC	CASSSGTSGGAVETQYF
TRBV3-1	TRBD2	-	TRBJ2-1	TGTGCCAGCAGCCCGCCGGGACTAGCGGGGGGTAATGAGCAGTTCTTC	CASSPPGLAGGNEQFF
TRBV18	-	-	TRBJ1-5	TGTGCCAGCTCACCACTTGACAATCAGCCCCAGCATTTT	CASSPLDNQPQHF
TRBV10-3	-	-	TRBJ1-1	TGTGCCATCAGTGCTATAACAGGGAACACTGAAGCTTTCTTT	CAISAITGNTEAFF
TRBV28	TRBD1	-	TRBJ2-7	TGTGCCAGCAGTTTCAGTCCGGGACAGGGTATTTTCTCCTACGAGCAGTACTTC	CASSFSPGQGIFSYEQYF
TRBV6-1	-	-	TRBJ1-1	TGTGCCAGCACCTTGACACTGAACACTGAAGCTTTCTTT	CASTLTLNTEAFF
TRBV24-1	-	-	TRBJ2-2	TGTGCCACCAGTGATTACCAGGGGAAGAACACCGGGGAGCTGTTTTTT	CATSDYQGKNTGELFF
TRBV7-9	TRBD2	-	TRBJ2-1	TGTGCCAGCAGCGTTAGCGGGAGGGGGACTGAGCAGTTCTTC	CASSVSGRGTEQFF
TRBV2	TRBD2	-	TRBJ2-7	TGTGCCAGCAGTCGGACTAGCGGGAGATACGAGCAGTACTTC	CASSRTSGRYEQYF
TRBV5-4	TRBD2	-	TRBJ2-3	TGTGCCAGCAGCTTTCGGGAGGGGGGCACAGATACGCAGTATTTT	CASSFREGGTDTQYF
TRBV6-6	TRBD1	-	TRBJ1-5	TGTGCCAGCAGTGGACAGGGGAGCAATCAGCCCCAGCATTTT	CASSGQGSNQPQHF
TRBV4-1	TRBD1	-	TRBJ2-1	TGCGCCAGCAGCCACCCACCGGGACAGGGGGACAATGAGCAGTTCTTC	CASSHPPGQGDNEQFF
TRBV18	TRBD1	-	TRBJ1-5	TGTGCCAGCTCACCGACAGGGACAAGGGACAATCAGCCCCAGCATTTT	CASSPTGTRDNQPQHF
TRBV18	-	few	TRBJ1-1	TGTGCCAGCTCTCTGGGGGAGAACACTGAAGCTTTCTTT	CASSLGENTEAFF
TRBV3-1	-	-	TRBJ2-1	TGTGCCAGCAGCCCCACGCTCCAAAACTACAATGAGCAGTTCTTC	CASSPTLQNYNEQFF
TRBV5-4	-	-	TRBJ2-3	TGTGCCAGCAGCTCTGGCGGTAGACCCACAGATACGCAGTATTTT	CASSSGGRPTDTQYF
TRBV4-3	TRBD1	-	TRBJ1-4	TGCGCCAGCAGCCAACCCGGGACAGGGACCAAACTGTTTTTT	CASSQPGTGTKLFF
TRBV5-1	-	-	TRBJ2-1	TGCGCCAGCAGCATCGGACAGAACAATGAGCAGTTCTTC	CASSIGQNNEQFF
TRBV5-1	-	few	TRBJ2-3	TGCGCCAGCAGCTTGCGGGCTCTAACAGATACGCAGTATTTT	CASSLRALTDTQYF
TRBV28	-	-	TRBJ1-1	TGTGCCAGCTGCCCGGCGAACACTGAAGCTTTCTTT	CASCPANTEAFF
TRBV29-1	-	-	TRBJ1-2	TGCAGCGTTGGGGCAACTGGTGGCTACACCTTC	CSVGATGGYTF
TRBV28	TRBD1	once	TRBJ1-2	TGTGCCAGCAGTTGGGGGGGACAGTATGGCTACACCTTC	CASSWGGQYGYTF
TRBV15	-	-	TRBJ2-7	TGTGCCACCAGCAGAGAAGGGGACGAGCAGTACTTC	CATSREGDEQYF
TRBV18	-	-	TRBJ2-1	TGTGCCAGCTCACCAGGGCCTGACAATGAGCAGTTCTTC	CASSPGPDNEQFF